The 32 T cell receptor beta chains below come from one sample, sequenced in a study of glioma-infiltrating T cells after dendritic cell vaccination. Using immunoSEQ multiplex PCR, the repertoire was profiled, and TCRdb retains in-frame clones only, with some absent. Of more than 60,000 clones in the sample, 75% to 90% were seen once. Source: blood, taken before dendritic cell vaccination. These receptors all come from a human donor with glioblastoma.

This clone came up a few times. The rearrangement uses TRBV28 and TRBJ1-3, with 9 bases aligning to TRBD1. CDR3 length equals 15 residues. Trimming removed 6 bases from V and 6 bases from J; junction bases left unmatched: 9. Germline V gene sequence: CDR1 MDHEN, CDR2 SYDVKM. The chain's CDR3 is CASRGTGSLPNTIYF. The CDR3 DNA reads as TGTGCCAGCAGGGGGACAGGGAGTCTTCCAAACACCATATATTTT.

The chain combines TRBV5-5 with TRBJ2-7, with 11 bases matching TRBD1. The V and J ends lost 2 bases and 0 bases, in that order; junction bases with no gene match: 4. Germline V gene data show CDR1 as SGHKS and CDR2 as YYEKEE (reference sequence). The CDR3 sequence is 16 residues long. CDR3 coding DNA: TGTGCCAGCAGCTTTGTTGGACAGGGGGCCTCCTACGAGCAGTACTTC. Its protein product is CASSFVGQGASYEQYF.

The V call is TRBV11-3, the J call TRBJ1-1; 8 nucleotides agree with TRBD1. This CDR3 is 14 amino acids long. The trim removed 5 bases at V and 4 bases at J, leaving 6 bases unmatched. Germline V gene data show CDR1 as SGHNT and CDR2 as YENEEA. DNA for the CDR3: TGTGCCAGCAGCCGAGACAGGGGCCCCACTGAAGCTTTCTTT. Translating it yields CASSRDRGPTEAFF.

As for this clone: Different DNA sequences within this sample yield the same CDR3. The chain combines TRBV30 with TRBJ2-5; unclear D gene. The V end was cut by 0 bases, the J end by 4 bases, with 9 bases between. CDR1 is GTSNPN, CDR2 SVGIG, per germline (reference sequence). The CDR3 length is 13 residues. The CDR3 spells CAWSVRLRETQYF. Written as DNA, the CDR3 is TGTGCCTGGAGTGTACGACTCCGAGAGACCCAGTACTTC.

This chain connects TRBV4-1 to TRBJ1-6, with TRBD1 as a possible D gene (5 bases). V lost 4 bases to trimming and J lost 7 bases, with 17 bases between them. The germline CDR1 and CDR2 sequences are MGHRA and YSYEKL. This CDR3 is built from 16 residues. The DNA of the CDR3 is TGCGCCAGCAGCCCGTGGAGGGGAGACCAGAATTCACCCCTCCACTTT. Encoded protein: CASSPWRGDQNSPLHF.

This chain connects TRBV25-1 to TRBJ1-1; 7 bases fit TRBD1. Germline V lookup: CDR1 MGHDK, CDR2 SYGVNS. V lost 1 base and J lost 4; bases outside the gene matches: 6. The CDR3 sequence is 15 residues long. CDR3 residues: CASSEWKGAGTEAFF. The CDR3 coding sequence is TGTGCCAGCAGTGAATGGAAGGGGGCGGGCACTGAAGCTTTCTTT.

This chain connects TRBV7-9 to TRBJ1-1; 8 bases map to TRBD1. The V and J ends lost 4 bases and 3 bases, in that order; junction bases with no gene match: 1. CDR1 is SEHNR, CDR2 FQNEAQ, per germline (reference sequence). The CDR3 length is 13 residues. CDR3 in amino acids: CASSWGQDTEAFF. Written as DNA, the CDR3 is TGTGCCAGCAGCTGGGGACAGGACACTGAAGCTTTCTTT.

The DNA for the CDR3 is TGTGCCAGTAGTATCGGTACGTCGGCCTACGAGCAGTACTTC. Protein product: CASSIGTSAYEQYF. The V gene is TRBV19, the J gene TRBJ2-7; D ambiguous. V dropped 3 bases and J dropped 2 bases, with 11 bases sitting between them. Germline V gene sequence: CDR1 LNHDA, CDR2 SQIVND (reference sequence). CDR3 length equals 14 residues.

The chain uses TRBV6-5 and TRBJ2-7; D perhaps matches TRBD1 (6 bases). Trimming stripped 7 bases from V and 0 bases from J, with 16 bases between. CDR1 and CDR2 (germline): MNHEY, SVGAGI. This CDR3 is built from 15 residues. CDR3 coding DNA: TGTGCCAGCATATCCCGGGACATAAGCTCCTACGAGCAGTACTTC. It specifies CASISRDISSYEQYF.

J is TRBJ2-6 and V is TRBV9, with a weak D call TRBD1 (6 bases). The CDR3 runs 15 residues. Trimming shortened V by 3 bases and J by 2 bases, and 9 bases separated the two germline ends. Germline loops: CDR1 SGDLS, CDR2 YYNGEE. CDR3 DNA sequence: TGTGCCAGCAGCGACAGGGTGGCTGGGGCCAACGTCCTGACTTTC. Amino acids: CASSDRVAGANVLTF. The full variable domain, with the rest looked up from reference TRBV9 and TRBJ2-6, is DSGVTQTPKHLITATGQRVTLRCSPRSGDLSVYWYQQSLDQGLQFLIQYYNGEERAKGNILERFSAQQFPDLHSELNLSSLELGDSALYFCASSDRVAGANVLTFGAGSRLTVL.

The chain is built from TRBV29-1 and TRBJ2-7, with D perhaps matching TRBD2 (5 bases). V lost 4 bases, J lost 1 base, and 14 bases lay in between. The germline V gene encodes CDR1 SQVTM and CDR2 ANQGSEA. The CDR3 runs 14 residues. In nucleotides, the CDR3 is TGCAGCGTTGTTGGGCGGGCAGGTTCCTACGAGCAGTACTTC. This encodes CSVVGRAGSYEQYF.

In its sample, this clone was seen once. CDR3 sequence: CASSPRTGMETQYF. CDR3 nucleotide sequence: TGTGCCAGCAGCCCGCGGACAGGGATGGAGACCCAGTACTTC. The chain carries TRBV7-8 and TRBJ2-5; 8 positions agree with TRBD1. This CDR3 is 14 amino acids long. Per germline, CDR1 SGHVS and CDR2 FQNEAQ. V lost 5 bases to trimming and J lost 5 bases; unmatched junction nucleotides: 7.

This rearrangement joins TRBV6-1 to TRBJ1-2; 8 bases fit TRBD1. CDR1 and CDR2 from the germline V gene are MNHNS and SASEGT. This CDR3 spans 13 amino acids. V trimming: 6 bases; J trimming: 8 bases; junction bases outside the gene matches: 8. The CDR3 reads CASRRGQGGGYTF. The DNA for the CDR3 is TGTGCCAGCAGGAGAGGACAGGGCGGGGGCTACACCTTC.

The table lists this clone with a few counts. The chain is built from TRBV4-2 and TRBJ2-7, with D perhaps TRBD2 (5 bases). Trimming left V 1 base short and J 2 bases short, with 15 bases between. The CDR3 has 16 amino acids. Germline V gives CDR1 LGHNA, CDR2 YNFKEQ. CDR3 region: CASSQGMSGSPYEQYF. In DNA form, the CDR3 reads TGTGCCAGCAGCCAAGGGATGAGCGGCTCTCCCTACGAGCAGTACTTC.

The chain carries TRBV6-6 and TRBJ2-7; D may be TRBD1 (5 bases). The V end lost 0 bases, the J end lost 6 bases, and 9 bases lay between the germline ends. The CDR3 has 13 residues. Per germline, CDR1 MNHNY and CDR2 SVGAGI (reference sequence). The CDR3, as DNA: TGTGCCAGCAGTTACTCGACAGAAGGCGAGCAGTACTTC. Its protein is CASSYSTEGEQYF.

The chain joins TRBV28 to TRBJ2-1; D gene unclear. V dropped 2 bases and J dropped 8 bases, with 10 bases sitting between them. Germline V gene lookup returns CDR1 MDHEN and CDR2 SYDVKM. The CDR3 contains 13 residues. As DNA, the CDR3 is TGTGCCAGCAGTTTAATAATCACGGATGAGCAGTTCTTC. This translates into CASSLIITDEQFF.

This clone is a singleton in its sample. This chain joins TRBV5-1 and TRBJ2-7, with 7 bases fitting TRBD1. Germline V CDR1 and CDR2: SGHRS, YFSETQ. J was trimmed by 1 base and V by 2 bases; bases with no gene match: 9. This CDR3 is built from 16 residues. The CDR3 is CASSFVGSGQSYEQYF. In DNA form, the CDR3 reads TGCGCCAGCAGCTTTGTGGGCTCGGGACAGTCCTACGAGCAGTACTTC.

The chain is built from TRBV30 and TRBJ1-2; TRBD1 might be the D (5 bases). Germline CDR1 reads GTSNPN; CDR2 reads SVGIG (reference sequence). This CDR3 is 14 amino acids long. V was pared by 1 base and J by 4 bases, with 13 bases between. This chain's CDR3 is CAWSEETVGYGYTF. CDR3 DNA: TGTGCCTGGAGTGAAGAGACAGTTGGCTATGGCTACACCTTC. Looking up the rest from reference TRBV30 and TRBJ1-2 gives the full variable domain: SQTIHQWPATLVQPVGSPLSLECTVEGTSNPNLYWYRQAAGRGLQLLFYSVGIGQISSEVPQNLSASRPQDRQFILSSKKLLLSDSGFYLCAWSEETVGYGYTFGSGTRLTVV.

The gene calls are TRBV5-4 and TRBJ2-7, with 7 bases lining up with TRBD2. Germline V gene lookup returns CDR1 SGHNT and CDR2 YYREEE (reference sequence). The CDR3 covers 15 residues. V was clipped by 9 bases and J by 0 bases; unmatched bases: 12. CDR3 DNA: TGTGCCATGACCCGCGTGGGAGGGCGCTCCTACGAGCAGTACTTC. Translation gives CAMTRVGGRSYEQYF.

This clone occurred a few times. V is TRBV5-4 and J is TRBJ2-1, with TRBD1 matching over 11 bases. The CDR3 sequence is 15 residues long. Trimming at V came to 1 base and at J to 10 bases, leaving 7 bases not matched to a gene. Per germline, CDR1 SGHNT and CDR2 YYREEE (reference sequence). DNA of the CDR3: TGTGCCAGCAGCTTGAGTGGACAGGGGGCGTGGGAGCAGTTCTTC. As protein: CASSLSGQGAWEQFF.

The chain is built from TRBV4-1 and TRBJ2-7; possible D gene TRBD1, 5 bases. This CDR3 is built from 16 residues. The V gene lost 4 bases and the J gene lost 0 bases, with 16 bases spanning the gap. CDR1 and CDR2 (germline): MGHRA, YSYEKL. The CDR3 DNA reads TGCGCCAGCAGCCTTAGTGTAGGGGCCGACTCCTACGAGCAGTACTTC. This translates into CASSLSVGADSYEQYF.

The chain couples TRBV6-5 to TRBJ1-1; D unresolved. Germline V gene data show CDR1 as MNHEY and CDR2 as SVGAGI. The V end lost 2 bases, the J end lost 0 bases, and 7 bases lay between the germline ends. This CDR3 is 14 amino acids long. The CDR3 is CASSYGLMNTEAFF. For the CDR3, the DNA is TGTGCCAGCAGTTACGGACTGATGAACACTGAAGCTTTCTTT.

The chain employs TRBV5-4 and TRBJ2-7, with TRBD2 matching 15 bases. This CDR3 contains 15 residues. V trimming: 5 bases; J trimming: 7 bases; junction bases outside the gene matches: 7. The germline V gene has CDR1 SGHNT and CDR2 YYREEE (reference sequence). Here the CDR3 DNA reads TGTGCCAGCAGTTGGACTAGCGGGGGGGCGAATGAGCAGTACTTC. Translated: CASSWTSGGANEQYF.

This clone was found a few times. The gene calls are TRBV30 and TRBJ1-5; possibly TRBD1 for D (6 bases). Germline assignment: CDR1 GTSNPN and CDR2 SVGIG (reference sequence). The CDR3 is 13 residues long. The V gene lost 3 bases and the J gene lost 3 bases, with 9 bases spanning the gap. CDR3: CAWSGQYNQPQHF. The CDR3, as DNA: TGTGCCTGGAGCGGACAGTACAATCAGCCCCAGCATTTT.

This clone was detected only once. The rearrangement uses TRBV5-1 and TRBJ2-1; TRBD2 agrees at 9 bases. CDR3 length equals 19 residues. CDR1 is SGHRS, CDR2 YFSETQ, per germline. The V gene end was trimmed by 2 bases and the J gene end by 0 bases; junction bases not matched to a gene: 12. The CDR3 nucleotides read TGCGCCAGCAGCTTCCCGGCAGTTAGCGGGGGAAGCTCCTACAATGAGCAGTTCTTC. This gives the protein CASSFPAVSGGSSYNEQFF.

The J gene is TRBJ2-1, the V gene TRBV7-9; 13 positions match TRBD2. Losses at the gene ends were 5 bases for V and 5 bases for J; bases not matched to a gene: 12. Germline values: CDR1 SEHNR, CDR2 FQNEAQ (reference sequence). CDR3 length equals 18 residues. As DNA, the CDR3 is TGTGCCAGCAGCCCTCCATTTCGACTAGCGGGGGGTAACAATGAGCAGTTCTTC. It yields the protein CASSPPFRLAGGNNEQFF.

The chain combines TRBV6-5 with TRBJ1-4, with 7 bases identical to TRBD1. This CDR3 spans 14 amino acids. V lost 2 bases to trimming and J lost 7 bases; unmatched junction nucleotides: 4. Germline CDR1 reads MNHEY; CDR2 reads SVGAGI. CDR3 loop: CASSYQGDSEKLFF. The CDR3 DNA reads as TGTGCCAGCAGTTACCAAGGGGACAGTGAAAAACTGTTTTTT.

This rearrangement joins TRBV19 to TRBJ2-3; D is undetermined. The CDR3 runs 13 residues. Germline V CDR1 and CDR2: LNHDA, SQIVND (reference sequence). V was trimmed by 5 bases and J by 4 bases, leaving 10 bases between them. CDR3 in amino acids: CASSVLVADTQYF. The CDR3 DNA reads TGTGCCAGTAGTGTCCTAGTTGCAGATACGCAGTATTTT.

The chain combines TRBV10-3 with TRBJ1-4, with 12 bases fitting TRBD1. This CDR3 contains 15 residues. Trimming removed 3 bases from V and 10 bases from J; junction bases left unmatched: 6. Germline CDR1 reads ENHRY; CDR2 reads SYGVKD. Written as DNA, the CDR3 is TGTGCCATCAGTGATCCCGGGACAGGGGGCGGAAAACTGTTTTTT. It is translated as CAISDPGTGGGKLFF.

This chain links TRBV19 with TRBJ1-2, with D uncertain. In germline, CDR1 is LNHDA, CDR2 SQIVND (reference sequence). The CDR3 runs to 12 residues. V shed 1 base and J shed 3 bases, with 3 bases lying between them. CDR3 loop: CASSIAYYGYTF. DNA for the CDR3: TGTGCCAGTAGTATAGCCTACTATGGCTACACCTTC. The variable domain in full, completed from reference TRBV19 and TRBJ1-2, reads DGGITQSPKYLFRKEGQNVTLSCEQNLNHDAMYWYRQDPGQGLRLIYYSQIVNDFQKGDIAEGYSVSREKKESFPLTVTSAQKNPTAFYLCASSIAYYGYTFGSGTRLTVV.

The CDR3 nucleotides are TGTGCCAGCAGCCCGGGGTACACTGAAGCTTTCTTT. It translates to CASSPGYTEAFF. The gene calls are TRBV28 and TRBJ1-1; no clear D. The germline gives CDR1 MDHEN, CDR2 SYDVKM. The CDR3 is made up of 12 amino acids. V gave up 6 bases and J gave up 3 bases, with 8 bases separating them.

The CDR3 DNA sequence: TGTGCCAGCAGCCTAAGGACAGGAAACACCATATATTTT. Residues: CASSLRTGNTIYF. The rearrangement uses TRBV11-3 and TRBJ1-3; possible D gene TRBD1, 5 bases. Germline V gene data show CDR1 as SGHNT and CDR2 as YENEEA. The germline V and J ends were trimmed by 5 bases and 4 bases, with 9 bases remaining between them. The length of the CDR3 is 13 residues.